These 20 T cell receptor beta chains were sequenced from one sample in a study of CD8 T cells in ankylosing spondylitis. Study-wide results and limits: Fewer than ten highly homologous variants made up a TCR beta motif, and this motif appeared characteristic of ankylosing spondylitis blood.

TCRdb ran MiXCR on the 5' RACE reads and lists one entry per CDR3 protein. In the table there are hundreds of thousands of distinct CDR3 sequences, 12% of which are singletons. The antigens for these receptors are not known. The specimen sequenced was blood, either unsorted or a sorted T cell fraction (not recorded which). These receptors were taken from a male donor with ankylosing spondylitis.

At least ten counts were recorded for this clonotype. The chain carries TRBV20-1 and TRBJ1-1, with D possibly being TRBD1 (6 bases). The CDR3 runs 14 residues. Germline CDR1 reads DFQATT; CDR2 reads SNEGSKA (reference sequence). Trimming took off 3 bases at V and 4 bases at J, with 15 bases between the two ends. CDR3 nucleotide sequence: TGCAGTGCTAGGCCACAGGGTTTGGGCACTGAAGCTTTCTTT. Translated: CSARPQGLGTEAFF.

This clonotype was seen a few times. The chain joins TRBV11-2 to TRBJ2-5, with TRBD1 identical over 7 bases. The length of the CDR3 is 15 residues. Germline V CDR1 and CDR2: SGHAT, FQNNGV. Trimming cost V 3 bases and J 1 base; bases outside gene matches: 5. CDR3 sequence (DNA): TGTGCCAGCAGCTTTATGACAGGGCCCCAAGAGACCCAGTACTTC. Translated: CASSFMTGPQETQYF.

A remark on this clonotype: At one end, the junction sequence differs from germline, possibly due to a read error. The chain links TRBV10-3 to TRBJ2-7; possibly TRBD2 for D (6 bases). CDR3 length equals 15 residues. The V gene's germline CDR1 is ENHRY and CDR2 SYGVKD. CDR3 amino acids: CAISESAGTSSEQYF. The CDR3 DNA reads as TGTGCCATCAGTGAGTCCGCCGGGACTTCCTCCGAGCAGTACTTC.

In this sample, this clonotype turned up many times. This rearrangement joins TRBV6-2 or TRBV6-3 to TRBJ2-7; 12 nucleotides align to TRBD1. The CDR3 runs to 15 residues. Germline lookup yields CDR1 MNHEY and CDR2 SVGEGT. Trimming cost V 5 bases and J 4 bases; bases outside gene matches: 6. The CDR3: CASSTRDRGLYEQYF. CDR3 nucleotide sequence: TGTGCCAGCAGTACCCGGGACAGGGGGCTGTACGAGCAGTACTTC.

This chain uses TRBV20-1 with TRBJ2-3; possibly TRBD1 or TRBD2 for D (5 bases each). The CDR3 length is 14 residues. Between the trimmed V and J ends, which lost 0 bases and 2 bases, there was a span of 9 bases. Germline CDR1 is DFQATT and CDR2 is SNEGSKA (reference sequence). CDR3: CSARDEGSTDTQYF. CDR3 DNA: TGCAGTGCTAGAGATGAGGGGTCCACAGATACGCAGTATTTT.

A few counts support this clonotype. V is TRBV4-3 and J is TRBJ2-3; D unresolved. The germline V and J ends were trimmed by 4 bases and 2 bases, with 13 bases remaining between them. This CDR3 is built from 15 residues. Looked up from germline, CDR1 is LGHNA and CDR2 is YSLEER. The CDR3 reads CASSLDLFSTDTQYF. The CDR3 DNA sequence: TGCGCCAGCAGCCTCGACTTATTCTCCACAGATACGCAGTATTTT.

The sample holds a few counts of this clonotype. The chain couples TRBV4-2 to TRBJ1-1; D remains ambiguous. V was trimmed by 1 base and J by 7 bases, leaving 7 bases between them. The CDR3 length is 12 residues. In germline, CDR1 is LGHNA, CDR2 YNFKEQ. As DNA, the CDR3 is TGTGCCAGCAGCCAAGTCGAGGGTGAAGCTTTCTTT. It translates to CASSQVEGEAFF.

This rearrangement joins TRBV7-2 to TRBJ2-5; a possible D gene is TRBD2 (6 bases). The CDR3 extends over 15 amino acids. V gave up 4 bases and J gave up 0 bases, with 12 bases separating them. Per germline, CDR1 SGHTA and CDR2 FQGNSA. CDR3 protein: CASSSGTSYQETQYF. The DNA of the CDR3 is TGTGCCAGCAGCTCCGGGACTTCGTACCAAGAGACCCAGTACTTC.

V gene TRBV11-2 combines with J gene TRBJ2-1, with TRBD2 identical over 12 bases. This CDR3 is 18 amino acids long. Germline V gene sequence: CDR1 SGHAT, CDR2 FQNNGV. V gave up 5 bases and J gave up 0 bases; unmatched junction bases: 8. CDR3 sequence: CASSTLAGGTSSYNEQFF. In nucleotides, the CDR3 is TGTGCCAGCAGCACCCTAGCGGGGGGGACCAGCTCCTACAATGAGCAGTTCTTC.

In this sample, this clonotype turned up many times. The chain couples TRBV10-3 to TRBJ2-1; D not resolved. With 6 bases removed from V and 6 bases from J, the gap between germline ends came to 6 bases. This CDR3 comprises 11 residues. The V gene's germline CDR1 is ENHRY and CDR2 SYGVKD. CDR3 DNA: TGTGCCATCAGGGGCCTCAATGAGCAGTTCTTC. This gives the protein CAIRGLNEQFF.

This clonotype has a handful of counts. The chain links TRBV20-1 to TRBJ1-2; 11 bases agree with TRBD1. Germline assignment: CDR1 DFQATT and CDR2 SNEGSKA (reference sequence). The CDR3 extends over 15 amino acids. V gave up 8 bases and J gave up 3 bases; unmatched junction bases: 11. The CDR3 DNA sequence: TGCAGTCGTCGACTATTGGGACAGGGGGACTATGGCTACACCTTC. Residues: CSRRLLGQGDYGYTF.

This clonotype was recorded at least ten times. The chain recombines TRBV29-1 with TRBJ1-2; unclear D gene. The germline gives CDR1 SQVTM, CDR2 ANQGSEA. This CDR3 spans 11 amino acids. V shed 1 base and J shed 6 bases, with 6 bases lying between them. Here the CDR3 reads CSVEGGDGYTF. CDR3 DNA: TGCAGCGTTGAAGGGGGAGATGGCTACACCTTC.

This clonotype was seen only a few times. The chain couples TRBV13 to TRBJ2-1, with a weak D call TRBD1 (6 bases). Per the germline V gene, CDR1 is PRHDT and CDR2 is FYEKMQ (reference sequence). The CDR3 length is 17 residues. V dropped 8 bases and J dropped 6 bases, with 26 bases sitting between them. Here the CDR3 DNA reads TGTGCCAGCTCACCCGGTTGGGGCAGGGGATTGTTCAATGAGCAGTTCTTC. It codes for CASSPGWGRGLFNEQFF.

This clonotype showed up many times. V and J are TRBV24-1 and TRBJ1-5; D is undetermined. Trimming left V 2 bases short and J 4 bases short, with 17 bases between. CDR1 is KGHDR and CDR2 is SFDVKD in the germline V gene. The CDR3 covers 17 residues. The CDR3 here is CATSDSQSSEWNQPQHF. In DNA form, the CDR3 reads TGTGCCACCAGTGATTCTCAATCCTCGGAATGGAATCAGCCCCAGCATTTT.

The sample holds a few counts of this clonotype. This CDR3 reads CASSYSPDTGSSPLHF. DNA for the CDR3: TGTGCCAGCAGTTACTCACCTGACACGGGGAGTTCACCCCTCCACTTT. The chain combines TRBV6-5 with TRBJ1-6; D gene unclear. Per germline, CDR1 MNHEY and CDR2 SVGAGI. The V end lost 0 bases, the J end lost 9 bases, and 15 bases lay between the germline ends. CDR3 length: 16 residues.

The chain combines TRBV6-1 with TRBJ2-3, with 9 bases fitting TRBD1. CDR1 and CDR2 from the germline V gene are MNHNS and SASEGT. The CDR3 sequence is 15 residues long. With 4 bases clipped from V and 5 bases from J, the junction kept 7 bases outside the gene matches. CDR3 residues: CASSGRDRVRDTQYF. CDR3 nucleotide sequence: TGTGCCAGCAGTGGCCGGGACAGGGTTCGAGATACGCAGTATTTT.

This clonotype showed up just a few times. The DNA of the CDR3 is TGTGCCAGCAGTTACCCTATTTACACTGAAGCTTTCTTT. Translation: CASSYPIYTEAFF. The genes are TRBV6-2 or TRBV6-3 and TRBJ1-1, with no clear D. Germline CDR1 and CDR2: MNHEY and SVGEGT. CDR3 length equals 13 residues. V dropped 2 bases and J dropped 3 bases, with 7 bases sitting between them.

This clonotype was detected a few times. V usage is TRBV20-1 and J usage is TRBJ2-7, with 7 bases fitting TRBD1. The CDR3 length is 11 residues. J was trimmed by 7 bases and V by 7 bases; bases with no gene match: 7. From germline, CDR1 is DFQATT and CDR2 SNEGSKA (reference sequence). DNA for the CDR3: TGCAGTGTTAAACAGGGGTTAGAGCAGTACTTC. Translation: CSVKQGLEQYF.

This clonotype showed up just a few times. This rearrangement joins TRBV7-2 to TRBJ1-1, with unresolved D. This CDR3 contains 16 residues. With 4 bases removed from V and 0 bases from J, the gap between germline ends came to 15 bases. Germline V gives CDR1 SGHTA, CDR2 FQGNSA. CDR3 in DNA: TGTGCCAGCAGCTCCCGTCGAGCAGAGATGAACACTGAAGCTTTCTTT. Translating it yields CASSSRRAEMNTEAFF.

This clonotype was counted a few times. The V call is TRBV10-3, the J call TRBJ1-5; D not resolved. The CDR3 covers 14 residues. The germline CDR1 and CDR2 sequences are ENHRY and SYGVKD. The V end was cut by 3 bases, the J end by 7 bases, with 13 bases between. The chain's CDR3 is CAISDPREGQPQHF. The CDR3 bases are TGTGCCATCAGTGACCCTAGGGAGGGACAGCCCCAGCATTTT.